The 7 T cell receptor beta chains given below trace back to one sample, sequenced in a study of beta chain features in type 1 diabetes. Notes on the study in general: TCRB CDR3s from Type 1 diabetes patients were moderately but significantly shorter in all four CD4+ subsets.

Their antigens remain unidentified. Since all of the isolated RNA was reverse transcribed, expressed TCRB transcripts were what got sequenced. Clones were read by immunoSEQ multiplex PCR, and TCRdb kept only the in-frame ones, dropping some. Seen here are approximately 170,000 clones, 7.8% observed once, and the top ten hold approximately 0.85%. The sequenced material came from central memory CD4+ T cells from blood. Every receptor here comes from a woman in her thirties or forties with type 1 diabetes.

This clone was seen repeatedly, ten times or more. The rearrangement links TRBV7-9 to TRBJ2-3; the match to TRBD2 covers 10 bases. V trimming: 5 bases; J trimming: 1 base; junction bases outside the gene matches: 6. Germline-derived CDR1 and CDR2 are SEHNR and FQNEAQ (reference sequence). The CDR3 length is 16 residues. The CDR3, as DNA: TGTGCCAGCAGCCCAGATCTAGCGGGAGGCACAGATACGCAGTATTTT. It translates to CASSPDLAGGTDTQYF.

This clone was counted between two and nine times. The rearrangement uses TRBV5-4 and TRBJ1-1, with D uncertain. The V gene's germline CDR1 is SGHNT and CDR2 YYREEE (reference sequence). The CDR3 consists of 14 residues. V lost 0 bases and J lost 6, with 12 bases in between. CDR3 bases: TGTGCCAGCAGCTTGGAGCCCGTGTTCCCTGAAGCTTTCTTT. This gives the protein CASSLEPVFPEAFF.

This chain uses TRBV4-2 with TRBJ1-2, with D possibly TRBD1 on 6 matching bases. Looked up from germline, CDR1 is LGHNA and CDR2 is YNFKEQ. V lost 5 bases and J 1 base, leaving 14 bases between the germline ends. The CDR3 extends over 15 amino acids. The CDR3 coding sequence is TGTGCCAGCAGCTACGATTGGACAGTTAACTATGGCTACACCTTC. It specifies CASSYDWTVNYGYTF.

The rearrangement links TRBV7-6 to TRBJ1-4; TRBD1 is a possible D gene (5 bases). CDR1 is SGHVS, CDR2 FNYEAQ, per germline. V was shortened by 6 bases and J by 5 bases, with 10 bases between the two germline ends. The CDR3 consists of 13 residues. The CDR3 coding sequence is TGTGCCAGCAGTAAACAGGAAAATGAAAAACTGTTTTTT. It yields the protein CASSKQENEKLFF.

This clone was counted a few times. The chain combines TRBV28 with TRBJ1-2, with 11 bases lining up with TRBD1. Germline V CDR1 and CDR2: MDHEN, SYDVKM. After removal of 3 bases from V and 7 bases from J, the junction contained 4 bases not matched to a gene. CDR3 length: 14 amino acids. The CDR3 protein is CASSFWDRGGGYTF. DNA for the CDR3: TGTGCCAGCAGTTTCTGGGACAGGGGGGGTGGCTACACCTTC.

In its sample, this clone was seen a few times. J is TRBJ2-7 and V is TRBV18, with D possibly TRBD1 on 5 matching bases. Trimming took off 6 bases at V and 2 bases at J, with 17 bases between the two ends. The CDR3 has 15 residues. Per germline, CDR1 KGHSH and CDR2 LQKENI. The CDR3 protein is CASSPWQGRAYEQYF. Written as DNA, the CDR3 is TGTGCCAGCTCTCCCTGGCAGGGTAGAGCCTACGAGCAGTACTTC. Combining the CDR3 with reference TRBV18 and TRBJ2-7 gives the whole variable domain NAGVMQNPRHLVRRRGQEARLRCSPMKGHSHVYWYRQLPEEGLKFMVYLQKENIIDESGMPKERFSAEFPKEGPSILRIQQVVRGDSAAYFCASSPWQGRAYEQYFGPGTRLTVT.

The genes are TRBV30 and TRBJ2-7; D might be TRBD2 (5 bases). The length of the CDR3 is 17 residues. V lost 2 bases, J lost 0 bases, and 20 bases lay in between. CDR1 is GTSNPN, CDR2 SVGIG, per germline (reference sequence). DNA for the CDR3: TGTGCCTGGAGTCCCGAATTCTTGCGGGCGAGCTCCTACGAGCAGTACTTC. Translated, it gives CAWSPEFLRASSYEQYF. Looking up the rest from reference TRBV30 and TRBJ2-7 gives the full variable domain: SQTIHQWPATLVQPVGSPLSLECTVEGTSNPNLYWYRQAAGRGLQLLFYSVGIGQISSEVPQNLSASRPQDRQFILSSKKLLLSDSGFYLCAWSPEFLRASSYEQYFGPGTRLTVT.